This passage covers 17 T cell receptor beta chains from one sample sequenced in a study of T cell responses to AZD1222 COVID-19 vaccine. Profiled with immunoSEQ multiplex PCR; TCRdb holds only in-frame clones, not every one. The sample gives around 73,000 clones, 75% to 90% of which show up once; about 9.3% is in the top ten. Source: peripheral blood, taken 28 days after the second AZD1222 dose. Every receptor here comes from an adult who received the AZD1222 COVID-19 vaccine.

The rearrangement joins TRBV27 to TRBJ1-2, with D uncertain. Germline CDR1 reads MNHEY; CDR2 reads SMNVEV (reference sequence). Trimming removed 5 bases at V and 8 bases at J, with 15 bases between. The CDR3 spans 13 residues. The CDR3 sequence is CASSLGRGYGYTF. The CDR3 nucleotides are TGTGCCAGCAGTCTGGGGAGAGGGTACGGCTACACCTTC.

The chain recombines TRBV29-1 with TRBJ1-5; TRBD1 matches at 9 bases. CDR3 length equals 14 residues. CDR1 is SQVTM and CDR2 is ANQGSEA in the germline V gene. V lost 6 bases and J lost 2; bases outside the gene matches: 5. CDR3 region: CSVLDRGGNQPQHF. The CDR3 DNA is TGCAGCGTCCTTGACAGGGGGGGCAATCAGCCCCAGCATTTT.

This chain joins TRBV27 and TRBJ2-5; 10 nucleotides line up with TRBD1. V lost 0 bases and J lost 2; bases outside the gene matches: 9. The V gene's germline CDR1 is MNHEY and CDR2 SMNVEV (reference sequence). This CDR3 comprises 18 residues. CDR3 in amino acids: CASSLSVGDRGLQETQYF. The CDR3 coding sequence is TGTGCCAGCAGTTTATCGGTCGGGGACAGGGGTCTACAAGAGACCCAGTACTTC.

The V gene is TRBV5-1, the J gene TRBJ2-1; 11 nucleotides agree with TRBD1. Trimming cost V 3 bases and J 7 bases; bases outside gene matches: 9. The CDR3 is made up of 16 amino acids. From germline, CDR1 is SGHRS and CDR2 YFSETQ. The CDR3 loop reads CASSWTFGTGGNEQFF. The CDR3 coding sequence is TGCGCCAGCAGCTGGACGTTTGGGACAGGGGGGAATGAGCAGTTCTTC.

The chain is built from TRBV7-2 and TRBJ1-2; 11 bases agree with TRBD1. The CDR3 loop spans 18 amino acids. The junction had 15 bases not matched to a gene; V was cut back by 5 bases and J by 4 bases. Per the germline V gene, CDR1 is SGHTA and CDR2 is FQGNSA. This chain's CDR3 is CASSRTPGQGAGGYGYTF. As DNA, the CDR3 is TGTGCCAGCAGCCGCACCCCCGGACAGGGGGCGGGGGGCTATGGCTACACCTTC.

J is TRBJ2-3 and V is TRBV14, with unresolved D. The CDR3 runs 15 residues. V was cut by 0 bases and J by 3 bases, with 10 bases left in between. CDR1 SGHDN and CDR2 FVKESK come from the germline V gene. CDR3 region: CASSQEYRSTDTQYF. CDR3 in DNA: TGTGCCAGCAGCCAAGAGTATCGATCTACAGATACGCAGTATTTT.

The rearrangement links TRBV6-5 to TRBJ2-2; the D gene is possibly TRBD1 (5 bases). The CDR3 totals 15 residues. Trimming pared 3 bases from V and 1 base from J, leaving 9 bases between. Germline V gene data show CDR1 as MNHEY and CDR2 as SVGAGI. In nucleotides, the CDR3 is TGTGCCAGCAGTTATGAGACAGTGAACACCGGGGAGCTGTTTTTT. The encoded protein is CASSYETVNTGELFF.

The chain has TRBV7-3 and TRBJ2-4; D gene uncertain. The ends were cut back, 4 bases at V and 0 bases at J, with 4 bases in the middle. The CDR3 loop spans 13 amino acids. CDR1 is SGHTA and CDR2 is FQGTGA in the germline V gene. The CDR3 sequence is CASSSLAKNIQYF. The DNA for the CDR3 is TGTGCCAGCAGCTCCTTAGCCAAAAACATTCAGTACTTC. Full variable domain (remainder filled in from reference TRBV7-3 and TRBJ2-4): GAGVSQTPSNKVTEKGKYVELRCDPISGHTALYWYRQSLGQGPEFLIYFQGTGAADDSGLPNDRFFAVRPEGSVSTLKIQRTERGDSAVYLCASSSLAKNIQYFGAGTRLSVL.

The table lists this clone with a count of one. The rearrangement links TRBV20-1 to TRBJ1-5, with D possibly being TRBD1 (6 bases). Per germline, CDR1 DFQATT and CDR2 SNEGSKA (reference sequence). Trimming removed 3 bases at V and 3 bases at J, with 15 bases between. The CDR3 contains 15 residues. CDR3 sequence: CSASEGGGFNQPQHF. The CDR3 region has the DNA TGCAGTGCTAGTGAGGGGGGGGGTTTCAATCAGCCCCAGCATTTT.

J is TRBJ2-1 and V is TRBV28; the match to TRBD1 covers 9 bases. CDR1 is MDHEN, CDR2 SYDVKM, per germline. The CDR3 consists of 16 residues. J was trimmed by 4 bases and V by 4 bases; bases with no gene match: 8. In DNA, the CDR3 is TGTGCCAGCAGTTCCCCCGGGACAGGGCCTTACAATGAGCAGTTCTTC. Translating gives CASSSPGTGPYNEQFF.

The chain employs TRBV30 and TRBJ2-2; 12 bases fit TRBD2. The V and J ends lost 3 bases and 5 bases, in that order; junction bases with no gene match: 10. The CDR3 is made up of 17 amino acids. Germline V CDR1 and CDR2: GTSNPN, SVGIG (reference sequence). The CDR3 sequence is CAWSSTSGRRVTGELFF. The CDR3, as DNA: TGTGCCTGGAGCAGTACTAGCGGGAGGAGGGTAACCGGGGAGCTGTTTTTT.

The chain carries TRBV6-1 and TRBJ2-4; perhaps TRBD1 as D (6 bases). V was pared by 0 bases and J by 8 bases, with 17 bases between. The CDR3 is 16 amino acids. CDR1 and CDR2 (germline): MNHNS, SASEGT. CDR3 nucleotide sequence: TGTGCCAGCAGTGAAGCCGTCTTGGGGGCGGTGGACATTCAGTACTTC. This encodes CASSEAVLGAVDIQYF.

CDR3 coding DNA: TGTGCCAGCAGCGTAGAAGGGGCAGGTGTCCGAAGCAATCAGCCCCAGCATTTT. Translated: CASSVEGAGVRSNQPQHF. The chain is built from TRBV9 and TRBJ1-5; maybe TRBD1 (5 bases). Germline V gene sequence: CDR1 SGDLS, CDR2 YYNGEE. The ends were cut back, 0 bases at V and 1 base at J, with 17 bases in the middle. The CDR3 runs 18 residues.

V is TRBV5-1 and J is TRBJ1-2, with D possibly matching TRBD1 (6 bases). This CDR3 has 13 amino acids. Germline V gives CDR1 SGHRS, CDR2 YFSETQ. The ends were cut back, 0 bases at V and 8 bases at J, with 11 bases in the middle. The CDR3 region has the DNA TGCGCCAGCAGCTTGGGGGGGCTGGACGGCTACACCTTC. Its translation: CASSLGGLDGYTF. Full variable domain (missing parts from reference TRBV5-1 and TRBJ1-2): KAGVTQTPRYLIKTRGQQVTLSCSPISGHRSVSWYQQTPGQGLQFLFEYFSETQRNKGNFPGRFSGRQFSNSRSEMNVSTLELGDSALYLCASSLGGLDGYTFGSGTRLTVV.

This chain links TRBV11-3 with TRBJ2-7; D is perhaps TRBD1 or TRBD2 (6 bases each). Germline lookup yields CDR1 SGHNT and CDR2 YENEEA. V was shortened by 5 bases and J by 3 bases, with 17 bases between the two germline ends. This CDR3 contains 15 residues. Written as DNA, the CDR3 is TGTGCCAGCAGCCCACGCCCGGGGGCGGGCTACGAGCAGTACTTC. Translated, it gives CASSPRPGAGYEQYF.

The chain couples TRBV28 to TRBJ2-1; D is unresolved. The CDR3 contains 13 residues. Germline assignment: CDR1 MDHEN and CDR2 SYDVKM. V dropped 3 bases and J dropped 9 bases, with 12 bases sitting between them. DNA for the CDR3: TGTGCCAGCAGTTTGGTAGGGATCAGTGAGCAGTTCTTC. It yields the protein CASSLVGISEQFF.

The chain has TRBV24-1 and TRBJ1-5; a possible D gene is TRBD1 (6 bases). Germline values: CDR1 KGHDR, CDR2 SFDVKD. The V end lost 5 bases, the J end lost 0 bases, and 13 bases lay between the germline ends. The CDR3 spans 16 residues. DNA for the CDR3: TGTGCCACCAGTGTCGGAGGGGGTCATAGCAATCAGCCCCAGCATTTT. Encoded protein: CATSVGGGHSNQPQHF.